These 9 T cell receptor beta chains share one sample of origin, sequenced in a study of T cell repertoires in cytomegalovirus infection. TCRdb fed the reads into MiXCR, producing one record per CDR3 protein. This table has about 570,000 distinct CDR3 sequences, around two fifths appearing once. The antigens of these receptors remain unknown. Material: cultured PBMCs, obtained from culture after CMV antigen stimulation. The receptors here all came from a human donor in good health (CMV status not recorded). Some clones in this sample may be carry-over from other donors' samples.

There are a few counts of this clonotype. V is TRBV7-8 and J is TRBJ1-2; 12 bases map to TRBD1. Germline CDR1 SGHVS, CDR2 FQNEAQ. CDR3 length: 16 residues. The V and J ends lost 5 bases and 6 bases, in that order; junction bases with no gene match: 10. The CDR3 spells CASSPNRDRGRNGYTF. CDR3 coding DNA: TGTGCCAGCAGCCCCAATAGGGACAGGGGGCGCAATGGCTACACCTTC.

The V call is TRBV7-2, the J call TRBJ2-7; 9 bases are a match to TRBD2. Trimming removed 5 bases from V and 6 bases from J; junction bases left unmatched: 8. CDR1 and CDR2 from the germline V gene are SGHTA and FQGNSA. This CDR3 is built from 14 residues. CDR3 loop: CASSPEAGGGEQYF. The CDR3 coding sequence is TGTGCCAGCAGCCCCGAAGCGGGGGGAGGCGAGCAGTACTTC.

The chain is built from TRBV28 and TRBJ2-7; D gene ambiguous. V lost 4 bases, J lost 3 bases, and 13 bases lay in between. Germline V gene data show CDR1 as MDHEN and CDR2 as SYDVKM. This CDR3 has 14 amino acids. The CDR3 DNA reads TGTGCCAGCAGTTGGGCGGATTCCAGCTACGAGCAGTACTTC. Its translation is CASSWADSSYEQYF.

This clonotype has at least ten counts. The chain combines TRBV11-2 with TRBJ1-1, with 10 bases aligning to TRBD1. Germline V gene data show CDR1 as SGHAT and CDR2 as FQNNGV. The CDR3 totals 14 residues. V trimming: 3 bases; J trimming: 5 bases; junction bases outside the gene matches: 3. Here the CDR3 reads CASSLSGQGTEAFF. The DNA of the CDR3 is TGTGCCAGCAGCTTGTCGGGACAGGGGACTGAAGCTTTCTTT.

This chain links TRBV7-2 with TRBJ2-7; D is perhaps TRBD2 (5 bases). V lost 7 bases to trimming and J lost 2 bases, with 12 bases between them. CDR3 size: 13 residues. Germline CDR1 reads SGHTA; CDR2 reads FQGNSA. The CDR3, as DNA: TGTGCCAGCACCCTCAGAGGGCCCTACGAGCAGTACTTC. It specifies CASTLRGPYEQYF.

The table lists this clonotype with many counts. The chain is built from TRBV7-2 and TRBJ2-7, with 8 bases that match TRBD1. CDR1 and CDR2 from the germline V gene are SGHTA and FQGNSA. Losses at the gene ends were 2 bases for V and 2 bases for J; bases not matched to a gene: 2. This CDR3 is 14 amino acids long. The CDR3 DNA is TGTGCCAGCAGCTTAACAGGGGGGACCTACGAGCAGTACTTC. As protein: CASSLTGGTYEQYF.

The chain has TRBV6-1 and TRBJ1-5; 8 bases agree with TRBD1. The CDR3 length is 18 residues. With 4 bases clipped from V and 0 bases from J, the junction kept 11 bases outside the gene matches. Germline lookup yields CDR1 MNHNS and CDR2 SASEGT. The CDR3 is CASSADRGGVYSNQPQHF. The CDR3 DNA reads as TGTGCCAGCAGTGCCGACAGGGGTGGGGTTTATAGCAATCAGCCCCAGCATTTT.

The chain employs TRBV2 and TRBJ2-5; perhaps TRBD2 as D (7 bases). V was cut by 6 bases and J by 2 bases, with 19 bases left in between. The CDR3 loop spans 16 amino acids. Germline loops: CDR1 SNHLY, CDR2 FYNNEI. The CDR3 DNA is TGTGCCAGCAGGATAAGAGCGGGGACAAAACAAGAGACCCAGTACTTC. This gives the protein CASRIRAGTKQETQYF.

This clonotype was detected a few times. CDR3 amino acids: CASIPYRLSGANVLTF. The CDR3 coding sequence is TGTGCCAGCATCCCGTATCGACTAAGTGGGGCCAACGTCCTGACTTTC. This chain connects TRBV7-2 to TRBJ2-6, with a weak D call TRBD2 (5 bases). This CDR3 has 16 amino acids. Deletions cut 7 bases from V and 3 bases from J, with 16 bases between. Germline-derived CDR1 and CDR2 are SGHTA and FQGNSA.